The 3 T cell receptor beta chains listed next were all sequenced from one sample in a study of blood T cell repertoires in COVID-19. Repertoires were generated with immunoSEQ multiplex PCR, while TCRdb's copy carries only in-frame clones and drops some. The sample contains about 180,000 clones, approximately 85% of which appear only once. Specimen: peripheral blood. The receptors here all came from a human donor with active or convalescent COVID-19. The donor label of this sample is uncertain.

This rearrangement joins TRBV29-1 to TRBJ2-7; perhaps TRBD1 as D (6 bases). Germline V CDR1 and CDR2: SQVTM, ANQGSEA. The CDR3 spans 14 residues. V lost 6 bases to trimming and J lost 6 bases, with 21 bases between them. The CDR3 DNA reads TGCAGCGTGGGGTCCGGGACATGGCGGTCCGAGCAGTACTTC. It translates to CSVGSGTWRSEQYF.

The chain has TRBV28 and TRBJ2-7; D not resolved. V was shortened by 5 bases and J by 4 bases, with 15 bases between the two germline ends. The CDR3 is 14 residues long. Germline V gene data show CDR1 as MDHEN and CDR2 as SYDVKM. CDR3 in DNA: TGTGCCAGCAGTACACAGAGTCTACGGTACGAGCAGTACTTC. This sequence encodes CASSTQSLRYEQYF.

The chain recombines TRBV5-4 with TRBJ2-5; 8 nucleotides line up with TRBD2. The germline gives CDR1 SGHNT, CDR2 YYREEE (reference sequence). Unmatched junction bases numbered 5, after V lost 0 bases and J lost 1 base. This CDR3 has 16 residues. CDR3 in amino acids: CASSLGTSGPQETQYF. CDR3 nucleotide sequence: TGTGCCAGCAGCTTGGGAACTAGCGGTCCCCAAGAGACCCAGTACTTC.